This T cell receptor beta chain stems from a study of cytomegalovirus exposure and HLA in healthy donors. Overall study: Prior work identified around 100 million unique TCR beta sequences in about 179 million T cells.

General study findings and limits: One variant, a missense change in DCLRE1C, was linked in a later analysis to TCR beta V- and J-gene trimming.

The PCR employed 60 Vbeta primers together with 13 Jbeta primers. This table comes from immunoSEQ multiplex PCR, and its TCRdb copy is limited to in-frame clones, with some not included. The data show around 200,000 clones, around three quarters seen once. On this clone itself: The antigen remains undetermined.

The V gene's germline CDR1 is SGHNT and CDR2 YYREEE (reference sequence). This CDR3 is 13 amino acids long. Trimming removed 2 bases from V and 5 bases from J; junction bases left unmatched: 3. Sequencing was done on a sample of PBMCs. This TCR came from a woman aged 25 to 39 in good health and CMV-seropositive. The gene calls are TRBV5-4 and TRBJ2-5, with 7 bases identical to TRBD2. CDR3 sequence: CASSFSGGETQYF. CDR3 coding DNA: TGTGCCAGCAGCTTCTCCGGGGGGGAGACCCAGTACTTC.